There are a few counts of the clone carrying this T cell receptor (beta chain). What it binds is not known. The PCR had 60 Vbeta and 13 Jbeta primers. The method was immunoSEQ multiplex PCR; TCRdb's version includes in-frame clones alone and lacks a portion of them. Here the sample spans 100,000 to 150,000 clones, 70% to 85% being singletons. The record originates from a study of cytomegalovirus exposure and HLA in healthy donors. V was clipped by 7 bases and J by 5 bases, with 16 bases between them. The CDR3 runs to 14 residues. Germline CDR1 ENHRY, CDR2 SYGVKD. Findings of the study overall: Compared with the roughly 700-donor mean, an Asian-associated ancestry cluster reportedly had fewer N-insertions, according to a later analysis.

The chain joins TRBV10-3 to TRBJ2-3; the D gene is possibly TRBD2 (6 bases). The clonotype was recovered from a woman aged 35 to 49 in good health and CMV-seropositive. Sequencing was done on a sample of PBMCs. The DNA for the CDR3 is TGTGCCATCACCCCGACTAGTCAGGGAGATACGCAGTATTTT. Residues: CAITPTSQGDTQYF.